This T cell receptor (beta chain) was observed in a study of cytomegalovirus exposure and HLA in healthy donors. Study outcomes and limitations: In a later analysis, V- and J-gene trimming of beta chains associated with a DCLRE1C missense variant, replicated independently.

This CDR3 spans 17 amino acids. Concerning this clone: The target antigen is unknown.

Both 60 Vbeta primers and 13 Jbeta primers went into the PCR. As handled by the study authors: Approximately 11 million of about 88 million unique TCR beta chains were shared, per a later count. This table comes from immunoSEQ multiplex PCR, and its TCRdb copy is limited to in-frame clones, with some not included. The V and J calls and clone size were taken over from that table, and D and trimming were inferred from the DNA. The table has 45,000 to 60,000 clones, around three quarters seen once; the top ten hold around 8.1%. This rearrangement joins TRBV21-1 to TRBJ2-7; the D call of TRBD2 is as the table states it, not checked on the DNA. TRBV21-1 has pseudogene status. This sequence was found in a young man in good health and CMV-seropositive. Sample: PBMCs. CDR3 loop: CASLWKSKDSQSYEQYF. DNA for the CDR3: TGTGCCAGCCTGTGGAAATCGAAGGACTCCCAGTCCTACGAGCAGTACTTC.